This TCR beta chain stems from a study of blood T cell repertoires in COVID-19. Across the whole study: The United States, Italy and Spain supplied acute and convalescent COVID-19 samples.

The table came from immunoSEQ multiplex PCR; TCRdb's copy has only in-frame clones and leaves some out. The repertoire consists of approximately 200,000 clones, with 70% to 90% occurring once and the leading ten covering more than 2.5%. The length of the CDR3 is 14 residues. Trimming stripped 3 bases from V and 5 bases from J, with 14 bases between. Per germline, CDR1 MDHEN and CDR2 SYDVKM. The V call is TRBV28, the J call TRBJ2-7; D possibly corresponds to TRBD1 (5 bases). The receptor's source is a man in his fifties or sixties with acute or convalescent COVID-19. The source material was peripheral blood. For the CDR3, the DNA is TGTGCCAGCAGTTTTCCAGGGTTAGCTCACGAGCAGTACTTC. Its translation is CASSFPGLAHEQYF. The full variable domain, in which reference TRBV28 and TRBJ2-7 provide the parts outside the CDR3, is DVKVTQSSRYLVKRTGEKVFLECVQDMDHENMFWYRQDPGLGLRLIYFSYDVKMKEKGDIPEGYSVSREKKERFSLILESASTNQTSMYLCASSFPGLAHEQYFGPGTRLTVT.